The 23 T cell receptor beta chains presented below share a single source sample, sequenced in a study of blood T cell repertoires in COVID-19. Produced via immunoSEQ multiplex PCR; TCRdb's table is partial and in-frame only. Among around 17,000 clones, about 93% were seen once, and the ten largest hold about 4.1%. The sample consisted of peripheral blood. The receptors here all came from a man aged 55-75 years with active COVID-19.

The rearrangement joins TRBV2 to TRBJ1-1, with 8 bases fitting TRBD1. The trim removed 2 bases at V and 4 bases at J, leaving 6 bases unmatched. Germline CDR1 is SNHLY and CDR2 is FYNNEI. CDR3 length: 15 amino acids. The CDR3 protein is CASSEQGAKGTEAFF. The CDR3, as DNA: TGTGCCAGCAGTGAACAGGGGGCAAAGGGCACTGAAGCTTTCTTT.

The chain employs TRBV18 and TRBJ2-5, with D possibly matching TRBD2 (6 bases). In germline, CDR1 is KGHSH, CDR2 LQKENI. The V gene lost 3 bases and the J gene lost 5 bases, with 10 bases spanning the gap. CDR3 length: 13 amino acids. The CDR3 nucleotides are TGTGCCAGCTCACCTGCGGGGACGGAGACCCAGTACTTC. Translated, it gives CASSPAGTETQYF.

The chain employs TRBV4-2 and TRBJ1-5, with 7 bases matching TRBD1. Germline loops: CDR1 LGHNA, CDR2 YNFKEQ. The CDR3 sequence is 15 residues long. The J segment lost 3 bases and the V segment lost 4 bases, leaving 6 bases of the junction unmatched. Written as DNA, the CDR3 is TGTGCCAGCAGCCGAGGGGGCGCGCCCAATCAGCCCCAGCATTTT. This translates into CASSRGGAPNQPQHF.

The CDR3 region has the DNA TGTGCCAGCAGTGAATGGGCAGGGTTAGGTGGAAACACCATATATTTT. Its translation: CASSEWAGLGGNTIYF. The chain carries TRBV25-1 and TRBJ1-3; D might be TRBD1 (5 bases). Germline values: CDR1 MGHDK, CDR2 SYGVNS. Trimming pared 1 base from V and 3 bases from J, leaving 13 bases between. This CDR3 has 16 residues. The full variable domain, its missing parts supplied by reference TRBV25-1 and TRBJ1-3, is EADIYQTPRYLVIGTGKKITLECSQTMGHDKMYWYQQDPGMELHLIHYSYGVNSTEKGDLSSESTVSRIRTEHFPLTLESARPSHTSQYLCASSEWAGLGGNTIYFGEGSWLTVV.

Only one count was recorded for this clone. This chain links TRBV11-2 with TRBJ2-3; 8 nucleotides align to TRBD2. CDR1 SGHAT and CDR2 FQNNGV come from the germline V gene. V was pared by 11 bases and J by 2 bases, with 9 bases of the junction left unmatched. The CDR3 has 14 amino acids. The CDR3 spells CAVRGGTITDTQYF. The CDR3 region has the DNA TGTGCCGTCCGCGGGGGGACTATCACAGATACGCAGTATTTT.

The chain has TRBV5-1 and TRBJ2-5, with 10 nucleotides matching TRBD2. Germline values: CDR1 SGHRS, CDR2 YFSETQ. The CDR3 extends over 15 amino acids. V lost 2 bases to trimming and J lost 3 bases; unmatched junction nucleotides: 4. Here the CDR3 reads CASSLLAGPEETQYF. Here the CDR3 DNA reads TGCGCCAGCAGCTTACTAGCGGGGCCGGAAGAGACCCAGTACTTC.

The count of this clone is one. The rearrangement uses TRBV9 and TRBJ1-6, with D tentatively TRBD1 (5 bases). CDR3 length equals 16 residues. Germline CDR1 and CDR2: SGDLS and YYNGEE. V was shortened by 2 bases and J by 10 bases, with 19 bases between the two germline ends. The DNA of the CDR3 is TGTGCCAGCAGCGTGAGACAGAATCTTAAGGGGTCACCCCTCCACTTT. It yields the protein CASSVRQNLKGSPLHF.

The chain recombines TRBV11-2 with TRBJ1-1; D is possibly TRBD1 (5 bases). The germline gives CDR1 SGHAT, CDR2 FQNNGV. The CDR3 is 15 residues long. The V gene lost 4 bases and the J gene lost 4 bases, with 16 bases spanning the gap. The CDR3 here is CASSYASGGTTEAFF. CDR3 nucleotides: TGTGCCAGCAGCTACGCATCGGGCGGGACCACTGAAGCTTTCTTT.

The genes are TRBV6-4 and TRBJ2-3, with 7 bases lining up with TRBD1. The CDR3 is made up of 13 amino acids. The V and J ends lost 8 bases and 6 bases, in that order; junction bases with no gene match: 8. CDR1 is MRHNA, CDR2 SNTAGT, per germline. The CDR3 protein is CASGTGQVDTQYF. CDR3 sequence (DNA): TGTGCCAGCGGCACCGGACAGGTGGATACGCAGTATTTT.

The gene calls are TRBV7-6 and TRBJ1-1; 7 nucleotides match TRBD1. Germline loops: CDR1 SGHVS, CDR2 FNYEAQ. V gave up 0 bases and J gave up 0 bases; unmatched junction bases: 7. This CDR3 has 17 residues. CDR3 DNA: TGTGCCAGCAGCTTAGCAAAAGGGGGCCCGATGAACACTGAAGCTTTCTTT. Amino acids: CASSLAKGGPMNTEAFF.

This sequence joins TRBV6-2 or TRBV6-3 and TRBJ1-2; D gene uncertain. Germline assignment: CDR1 MNHEY and CDR2 SVGEGT. Trimming shortened V by 3 bases and J by 6 bases, and 14 bases separated the two germline ends. CDR3 length: 14 amino acids. As DNA, the CDR3 is TGTGCCAGCAGTTATCTTTCCACTTATCATGGCTACACCTTC. Its protein is CASSYLSTYHGYTF.

The chain recombines TRBV29-1 with TRBJ2-6, with D possibly TRBD1 on 6 matching bases. The germline V and J ends were trimmed by 6 bases and 0 bases, with 12 bases remaining between them. The germline V gene encodes CDR1 SQVTM and CDR2 ANQGSEA. This CDR3 is built from 15 residues. The CDR3 protein is CSVRTDSSGANVLTF. The CDR3 DNA sequence: TGCAGCGTAAGGACAGATAGCTCTGGGGCCAACGTCCTGACTTTC. The full variable domain, in which reference TRBV29-1 and TRBJ2-6 provide the parts outside the CDR3, is SAVISQKPSRDICQRGTSLTIQCQVDSQVTMMFWYRQQPGQSLTLIATANQGSEATYESGFVIDKFPISRPNLTFSTLTVSNMSPEDSSIYLCSVRTDSSGANVLTFGAGSRLTVL.

The table lists this clone with a count of one. J is TRBJ2-1 and V is TRBV6-6, with D perhaps TRBD1 (5 bases). Trimming pared 5 bases from V and 2 bases from J, leaving 16 bases between. Germline CDR1 is MNHNY and CDR2 is SVGAGI (reference sequence). The CDR3 sequence is 16 residues long. In DNA, the CDR3 is TGTGCCAGCAGTACCCTCAGGGCCGTCGCCTACAATGAGCAGTTCTTC. This translates into CASSTLRAVAYNEQFF.

J is TRBJ2-2 and V is TRBV11-3; 10 positions match TRBD1. Unmatched junction bases numbered 5, after V lost 5 bases and J lost 5 bases. This CDR3 has 15 residues. Per the germline V gene, CDR1 is SGHNT and CDR2 is YENEEA. The CDR3 DNA is TGTGCCAGCAGCGGGCGGACAGGGGGTACCGGGGAGCTGTTTTTT. It yields the protein CASSGRTGGTGELFF.

The V and J genes are TRBV10-3 and TRBJ1-4, with 8 bases that match TRBD1. Germline lookup yields CDR1 ENHRY and CDR2 SYGVKD. V dropped 10 bases and J dropped 6; count of bases not matched to a gene: 4. This CDR3 contains 12 residues. CDR3 amino acids: CATGTGDEKLFF. The CDR3 region has the DNA TGTGCCACCGGGACAGGCGATGAAAAACTGTTTTTT.

The J gene is TRBJ2-5, the V gene TRBV7-2; D may be TRBD2 (6 bases). The V and J ends lost 0 bases and 5 bases respectively, with 13 bases between them. The germline CDR1 and CDR2 sequences are SGHTA and FQGNSA. CDR3 length: 15 amino acids. This CDR3 is CASSLAAGGWETQYF. The DNA for the CDR3 is TGTGCCAGCAGCTTAGCCGCTGGGGGGTGGGAGACCCAGTACTTC. The complete variable domain, with remaining parts taken from reference TRBV7-2 and TRBJ2-5, reads GAGVSQSPSNKVTEKGKDVELRCDPISGHTALYWYRQSLGQGLEFLIYFQGNSAPDKSGLPSDRFSAERTGGSVSTLTIQRTQQEDSAVYLCASSLAAGGWETQYFGPGTRLLVL.

The V and J genes are TRBV5-1 and TRBJ1-6; possibly TRBD1 for D (6 bases). The CDR3 runs to 13 residues. Per germline, CDR1 SGHRS and CDR2 YFSETQ. The V and J ends lost 4 bases and 13 bases respectively, with 15 bases between them. The CDR3 region is CASSHGQMRPLHF. The CDR3 nucleotides read TGCGCCAGCAGCCACGGACAGATGAGGCCCCTCCACTTT.

The genes are TRBV7-8 and TRBJ2-3; 7 nucleotides align to TRBD2. Per the germline V gene, CDR1 is SGHVS and CDR2 is FQNEAQ. V lost 5 bases and J lost 1; bases outside the gene matches: 6. The CDR3 has 15 amino acids. The CDR3 DNA reads as TGTGCCAGCAGCCCAAGACGGGGGGGCACAGATACGCAGTATTTT. Its protein is CASSPRRGGTDTQYF. The variable domain in full, completed from reference TRBV7-8 and TRBJ2-3, reads GAGVSQSPRYKVAKRGQDVALRCDPISGHVSLFWYQQALGQGPEFLTYFQNEAQLDKSGLPSDRFFAERPEGSVSTLKIQRTQQEDSAVYLCASSPRRGGTDTQYFGPGTRLTVL.

V usage is TRBV15 and J usage is TRBJ2-2; D unclear. CDR1 LNHNV and CDR2 YYDKDF come from the germline V gene (reference sequence). Trimming removed 0 bases at V and 3 bases at J, with 14 bases between. The CDR3 runs 17 residues. CDR3 amino acids: CATSRDILETHTGELFF. The CDR3 coding sequence is TGTGCCACCAGCAGAGATATCCTGGAGACCCACACCGGGGAGCTGTTTTTT.

The rearrangement joins TRBV28 to TRBJ1-4; 7 positions agree with TRBD1. V shed 6 bases and J 8 bases; nucleotides not matched to a gene: 6. The CDR3 sequence is 13 residues long. Germline loops: CDR1 MDHEN, CDR2 SYDVKM. CDR3 residues: CASSNRGREKLFF. The CDR3 DNA sequence: TGTGCCAGCAGCAACAGGGGTCGCGAAAAACTGTTTTTT.

The V gene is TRBV6-5, the J gene TRBJ1-1, with 12 positions matching TRBD1. The germline CDR1 and CDR2 sequences are MNHEY and SVGAGI. The junction had 6 bases not matched to a gene; V was cut back by 8 bases and J by 5 bases. This CDR3 comprises 14 residues. The CDR3 sequence is CASRDRGLQTEAFF. CDR3 nucleotide sequence: TGTGCCAGCCGGGACAGGGGGCTCCAAACTGAAGCTTTCTTT.

CDR3 in DNA: TGTGCCAGCAGTATAGTAGGGACATTCTCTCAGCCCCAGCATTTT. This translates into CASSIVGTFSQPQHF. The chain employs TRBV28 and TRBJ1-5; D perhaps matches TRBD1 (6 bases). The CDR3 is 15 amino acids. V was trimmed by 5 bases and J by 6 bases, leaving 17 bases between them. The germline V gene has CDR1 MDHEN and CDR2 SYDVKM. The full variable domain, its missing parts supplied by reference TRBV28 and TRBJ1-5, is DVKVTQSSRYLVKRTGEKVFLECVQDMDHENMFWYRQDPGLGLRLIYFSYDVKMKEKGDIPEGYSVSREKKERFSLILESASTNQTSMYLCASSIVGTFSQPQHFGDGTRLSIL.

The chain recombines TRBV7-3 with TRBJ2-3; possible D gene TRBD2, 7 bases. In germline, CDR1 is SGHTA, CDR2 FQGTGA. This CDR3 has 16 residues. Trimming left V 1 base short and J 2 bases short, with 13 bases between. CDR3 nucleotide sequence: TGTGCCAGCAGCTTAAGGGGGGGGGCCCCCACAGATACGCAGTATTTT. Its translation is CASSLRGGAPTDTQYF. Together with reference TRBV7-3 and TRBJ2-3, the CDR3 gives the full variable domain: GAGVSQTPSNKVTEKGKYVELRCDPISGHTALYWYRQSLGQGPEFLIYFQGTGAADDSGLPNDRFFAVRPEGSVSTLKIQRTERGDSAVYLCASSLRGGAPTDTQYFGPGTRLTVL.